This T cell receptor beta chain is from a study of OX40 agonist ivuxolimab in advanced cancers. This clone has at least ten counts. Here immunoSEQ multiplex PCR was the method, and the copy in TCRdb shows in-frame clones only, minus some. The table lists about 35,000 clones, roughly four fifths of them singletons. V was cut by 3 bases and J by 3 bases, with 11 bases left in between. From germline, CDR1 is SNHLY and CDR2 FYNNEI. CDR3 length: 14 residues. The chain couples TRBV2 to TRBJ2-5; D is unclear. The specimen comprised CD4+ or CD8+ T cells sorted from blood, sampled in a trial of the OX40 agonist ivuxolimab. This clonotype originated in an adult with an advanced solid tumor such as melanoma, head and neck, liver or kidney cancer. Here the CDR3 DNA reads TGTGCCAGCAGTGATTGGGCACAAGAAGAGACCCAGTACTTC. Translation: CASSDWAQEETQYF.